This T cell receptor beta chain was recovered during a study of OX40 agonist ivuxolimab in advanced cancers. Background on the study: Partial responses, seen in three patients, involved one hepatocellular carcinoma and two cutaneous melanomas. Study-wide points: The antigen specificity of the peripheral T cells (those that were expanded) was not determined. With doses of 0.1-3.0 mg/kg, partial responders showed among the lowest clonal expansion.

Libraries were prepared by immunoSEQ multiplex PCR; TCRdb keeps only in-frame clonotypes and omits some of them. The sample carries tens of thousands of clones, about 79% recorded once. V was cut by 4 bases and J by 0 bases, with 13 bases left in between. The CDR3 loop spans 16 amino acids. In germline, CDR1 is SGHTA, CDR2 FQGNSA. Points on this clone: Its antigen is as yet unknown.

The sequence was obtained from an adult with an advanced solid tumor such as melanoma, head and neck, liver or kidney cancer. The chain couples TRBV7-2 to TRBJ2-1; D not resolved. Specimen: CD4+ or CD8+ T cells sorted from blood, collected in a trial of the OX40 agonist ivuxolimab. As DNA, the CDR3 is TGTGCCAGCAGCTCATACGTGGCTAGCTCCTACAATGAGCAGTTCTTC. Translating it yields CASSSYVASSYNEQFF. Full variable domain (remainder filled in from reference TRBV7-2 and TRBJ2-1): GAGVSQSPSNKVTEKGKDVELRCDPISGHTALYWYRQSLGQGLEFLIYFQGNSAPDKSGLPSDRFSAERTGGSVSTLTIQRTQQEDSAVYLCASSSYVASSYNEQFFGPGTRLTVL.